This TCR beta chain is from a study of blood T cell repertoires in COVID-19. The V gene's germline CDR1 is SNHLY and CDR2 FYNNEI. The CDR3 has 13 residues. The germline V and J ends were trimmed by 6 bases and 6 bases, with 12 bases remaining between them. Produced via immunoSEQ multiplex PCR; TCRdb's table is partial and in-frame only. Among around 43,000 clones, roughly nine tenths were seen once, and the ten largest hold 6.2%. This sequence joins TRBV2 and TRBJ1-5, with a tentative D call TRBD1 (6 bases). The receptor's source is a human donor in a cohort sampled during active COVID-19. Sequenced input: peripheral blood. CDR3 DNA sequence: TGTGCCAGCAGCCCGGGACAACGTCAGCCCCAGCATTTT. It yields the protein CASSPGQRQPQHF.